The T cell receptor beta chain under discussion was sequenced for a study of shared clonotypes between healthy human individuals. J gave up 6 bases and V 7 bases, and 9 bases lay outside the gene matches. Germline values: CDR1 MNHEY, CDR2 SMNVEV (reference sequence). The CDR3 has 15 residues. Authors' data handling: Junction-only immunoSEQ data arrived without quality scores, meaning filtering differed. The assay was immunoSEQ multiplex PCR, and TCRdb's table has in-frame clones only and misses some. V, J and clone size are those of that table, while D and trimming were read from the DNA. This table has roughly 500,000 clones, around four fifths appearing once. This clone was picked up many times.

The origin of this receptor is a woman aged 40 to 50 in good health. Some clones in this sample may be carry-over from other donors' samples. Sequencing was performed on PBMCs. V is TRBV27 and J is TRBJ2-1, with 10 bases that match TRBD2. In DNA, the CDR3 is TGTGCCAGCATCTCAGCGGGAGGGATGGGCAATGAGCAGTTCTTC. Translated, it gives CASISAGGMGNEQFF.